This T cell receptor beta chain is from a study of T cell responses to AZD1222 COVID-19 vaccine. TCRdb keeps only in-frame clones here, not all; method: immunoSEQ multiplex PCR. The table records 120,000 to 150,000 clones, around 89% of them present only once. This clone came up once. This specimen was peripheral blood, taken on day 0 of AZD1222 vaccination. This sequence was found in an adult in good health.

The chain's CDR3 is CAISDPGAKSSYNEQFF. Here the CDR3 DNA reads TGTGCCATCAGTGATCCGGGGGCGAAAAGCTCCTACAATGAGCAGTTCTTC. The chain uses TRBV10-3 and TRBJ2-1, with D perhaps matching TRBD1 or TRBD2 (6 bases each). Germline V gene data show CDR1 as ENHRY and CDR2 as SYGVKD. The ends were cut back, 3 bases at V and 0 bases at J, with 15 bases in the middle. CDR3 length: 17 amino acids.